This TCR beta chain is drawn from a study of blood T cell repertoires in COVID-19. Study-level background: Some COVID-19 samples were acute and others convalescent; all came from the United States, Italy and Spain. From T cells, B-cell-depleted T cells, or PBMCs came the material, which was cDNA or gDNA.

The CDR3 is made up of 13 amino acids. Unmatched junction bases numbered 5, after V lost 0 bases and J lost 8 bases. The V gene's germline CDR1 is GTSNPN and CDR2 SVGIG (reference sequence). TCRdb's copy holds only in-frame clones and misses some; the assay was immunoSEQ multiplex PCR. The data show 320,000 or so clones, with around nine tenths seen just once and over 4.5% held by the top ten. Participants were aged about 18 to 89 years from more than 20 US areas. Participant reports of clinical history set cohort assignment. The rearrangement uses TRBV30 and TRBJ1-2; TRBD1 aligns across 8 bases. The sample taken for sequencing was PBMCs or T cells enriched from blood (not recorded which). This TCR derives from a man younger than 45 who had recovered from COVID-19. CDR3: CAWSVGQGDGYTF. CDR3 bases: TGTGCCTGGAGTGTAGGACAGGGCGACGGCTACACCTTC.